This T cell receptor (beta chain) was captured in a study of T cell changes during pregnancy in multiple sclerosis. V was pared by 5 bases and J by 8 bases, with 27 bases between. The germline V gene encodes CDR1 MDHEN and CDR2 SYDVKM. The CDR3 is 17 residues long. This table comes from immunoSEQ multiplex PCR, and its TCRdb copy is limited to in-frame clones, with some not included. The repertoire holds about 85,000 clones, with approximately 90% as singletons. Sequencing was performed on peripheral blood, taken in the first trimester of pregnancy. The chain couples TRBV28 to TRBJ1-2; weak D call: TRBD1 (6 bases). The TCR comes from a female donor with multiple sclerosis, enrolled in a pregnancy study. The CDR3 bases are TGTGCCAGCAGTCTCCCTTGGGGGGGGGCGCTGAGATGGGGCTACACCTTC. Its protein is CASSLPWGGALRWGYTF.